This record covers a single TCR beta chain. Its target is unknown. The data are from a study of T cells in Graves' hyperthyroidism and ophthalmopathy. The study's findings and limits: The blood repertoire included most of the expanded thyroid clonotypes above 0.001.

The length of the CDR3 is 15 residues. V lost 6 bases to trimming and J lost 5 bases; unmatched junction nucleotides: 5. Germline loops: CDR1 SGHTA, CDR2 FQGNSA. TCR beta CDR3 region amplification was performed from RNA transcripts. TCR CDR3 underwent first-round RT-PCR with the HTBI primer set. One entry per CDR3 protein results from TCRdb running MiXCR on the multiplex PCR reads. Among 650,000 to 850,000 distinct CDR3 sequences listed, around 19% were seen once. Aged 18 to 65, the patients had hyperthyroidism that was newly diagnosed and had lasted under 2 months. Exclusion of patients followed from uncontrolled infection, other autoimmune disease, pregnancy or lactation.

The chain carries TRBV7-2 and TRBJ2-1; 12 bases are a match to TRBD2. Sample: blood. The source is a woman aged 45-65 years with Graves' hyperthyroidism that later progressed to Graves' ophthalmopathy. The DNA for the CDR3 is TGTGCCAGCAGTTGGACTAGCGGGGAACACAATGAGCAGTTCTTC. Residues: CASSWTSGEHNEQFF.